These 8 T cell receptor beta chains share one sample of origin, sequenced in a study of molecular identifiers for immune sequencing clone quantification. Each CDR3 protein is one row after TCRdb ran MiXCR on the PCR reads. This table has about 640,000 distinct CDR3 sequences, about 20% appearing once. The sequencing sample was made of naive CD8+ T cells from blood, with Jurkat cell RNA spiked in. The sample's subset: FACS-sorted CD8+CD4-CCR7+CD45RA+ naive T cells. The receptors come from a human donor in good health. Some libraries in this study had Jurkat cell RNA spiked in.

The J gene is TRBJ2-7, the V gene TRBV27; possibly TRBD1 or TRBD2 for D (5 bases each). Per the germline V gene, CDR1 is MNHEY and CDR2 is SMNVEV (reference sequence). The CDR3 contains 15 residues. V was shortened by 0 bases and J by 3 bases, with 12 bases between the two germline ends. This CDR3 reads CASSLSGAGYYEQYF. In nucleotides, the CDR3 is TGTGCCAGCAGTTTATCAGGGGCGGGCTACTACGAGCAGTACTTC.

This clonotype was detected many times. This rearrangement joins TRBV27 to TRBJ2-3, with D maybe TRBD1 (7 bases). The germline V gene has CDR1 MNHEY and CDR2 SMNVEV (reference sequence). This CDR3 is built from 15 residues. V gave up 2 bases and J gave up 2 bases, with 11 bases separating them. The CDR3 nucleotides are TGTGCCAGCAGTTTAGCGGGACAGTTCACAGATACGCAGTATTTT. Residues: CASSLAGQFTDTQYF.

This clonotype was found a few times. This chain connects TRBV5-6 to TRBJ2-5, with TRBD1 as a possible D gene (5 bases). The germline V and J ends were trimmed by 4 bases and 6 bases, with 16 bases remaining between them. The CDR3 covers 14 residues. Looked up from germline, CDR1 is SGHDT and CDR2 is YYEEEE. In DNA form, the CDR3 reads TGTGCCAGCAGCCCGCAGGGTTTGTGGAAGACCCAGTACTTC. This gives the protein CASSPQGLWKTQYF.

Worth noting for this clonotype: Given a much more abundant clone one base away, this may be a read error. This is likely a read error, given that the CDR3 carries no conserved phenylalanine or tryptophan at its end. The chain combines TRBV27 with TRBJ1-5; D is uncertain. In germline, CDR1 is MNHEY, CDR2 SMNVEV (reference sequence). Trimming cost V 6 bases and J 2 bases, with 17 bases left between them. The CDR3 extends over 16 amino acids. The CDR3 spells CASSLIGVSGNQPQHL. The CDR3 bases are TGTGCCAGCAGCCTGATTGGGGTATCGGGCAATCAGCCCCAGCATCTT.

CDR3 sequence: CASSPYPRDNYGYTF. In DNA, the CDR3 is TGCGCCAGCAGCCCTTACCCCCGGGACAACTATGGCTACACCTTC. The chain has TRBV4-3 and TRBJ1-2, with D possibly being TRBD1 (5 bases). CDR3 length equals 15 residues. Germline CDR1 reads LGHNA; CDR2 reads YSLEER. Trimming shortened V by 4 bases and J by 2 bases, and 14 bases separated the two germline ends.

This clonotype was recorded many times. CDR3 amino acids: CSVERLGAEAFF. CDR3 DNA sequence: TGCAGCGTTGAAAGGTTGGGGGCCGAAGCTTTCTTT. This chain connects TRBV29-1 to TRBJ1-1; possible D gene TRBD1, 6 bases. V dropped 2 bases and J dropped 8 bases, with 12 bases sitting between them. The CDR3 runs 12 residues. CDR1 and CDR2 from the germline V gene are SQVTM and ANQGSEA.

At least ten counts were recorded for this clonotype. The V call is TRBV6-2 or TRBV6-3, the J call TRBJ2-1; D remains ambiguous. The CDR3 is 11 residues long. CDR1 and CDR2 from the germline V gene are MNHEY and SVGEGT. Trimming took 8 bases from V and 8 from J, leaving 10 bases between them. CDR3 loop: CASGLWDEQFF. CDR3 DNA: TGTGCCAGCGGTTTGTGGGATGAGCAGTTCTTC.

This chain links TRBV27 with TRBJ2-1; no definite D call. The CDR3 length is 13 residues. Germline loops: CDR1 MNHEY, CDR2 SMNVEV (reference sequence). V gave up 6 bases and J gave up 4 bases, with 10 bases separating them. CDR3 sequence: CASRVGYYNEQFF. CDR3 DNA: TGTGCCAGCAGGGTGGGCTATTACAATGAGCAGTTCTTC.